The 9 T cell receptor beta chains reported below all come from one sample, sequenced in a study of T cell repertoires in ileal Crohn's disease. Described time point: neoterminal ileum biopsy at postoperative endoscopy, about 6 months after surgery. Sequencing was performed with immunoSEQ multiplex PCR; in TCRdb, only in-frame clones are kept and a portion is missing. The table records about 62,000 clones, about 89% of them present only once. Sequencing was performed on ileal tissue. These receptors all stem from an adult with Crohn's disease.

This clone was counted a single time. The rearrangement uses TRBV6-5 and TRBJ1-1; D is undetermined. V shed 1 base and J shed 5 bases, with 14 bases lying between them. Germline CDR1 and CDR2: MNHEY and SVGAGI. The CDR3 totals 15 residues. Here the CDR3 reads CASSYFGSVETEAFF. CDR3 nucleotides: TGTGCCAGCAGTTACTTCGGGTCCGTAGAGACTGAAGCTTTCTTT.

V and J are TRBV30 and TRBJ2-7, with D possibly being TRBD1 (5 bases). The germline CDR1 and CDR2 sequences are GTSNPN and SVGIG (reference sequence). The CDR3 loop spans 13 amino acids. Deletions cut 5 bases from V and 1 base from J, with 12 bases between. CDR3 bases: TGTGCCTGGGGTTTACAGGATTCCTACGAGCAGTACTTC. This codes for CAWGLQDSYEQYF.

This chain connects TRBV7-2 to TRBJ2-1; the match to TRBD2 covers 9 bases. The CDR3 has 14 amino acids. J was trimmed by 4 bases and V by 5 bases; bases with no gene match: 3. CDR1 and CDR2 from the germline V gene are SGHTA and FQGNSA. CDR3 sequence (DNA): TGTGCCAGCAGCATGACTAGCGGTTACAATGAGCAGTTCTTC. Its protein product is CASSMTSGYNEQFF.

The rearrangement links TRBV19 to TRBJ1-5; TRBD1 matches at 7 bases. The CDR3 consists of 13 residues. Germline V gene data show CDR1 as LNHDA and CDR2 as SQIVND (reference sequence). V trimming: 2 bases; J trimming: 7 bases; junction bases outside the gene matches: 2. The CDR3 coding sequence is TGTGCCAGTAGTATATCAGGGGGGCAGCCCCAGCATTTT. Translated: CASSISGGQPQHF.

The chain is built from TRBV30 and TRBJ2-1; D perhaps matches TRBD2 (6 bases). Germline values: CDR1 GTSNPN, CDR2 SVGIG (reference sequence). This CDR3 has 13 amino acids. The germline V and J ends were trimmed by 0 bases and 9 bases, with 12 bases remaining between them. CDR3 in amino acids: CAWSVVGGFEQFF. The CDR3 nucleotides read TGTGCCTGGAGTGTAGTCGGGGGTTTTGAGCAGTTCTTC. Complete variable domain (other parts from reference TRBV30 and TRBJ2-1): SQTIHQWPATLVQPVGSPLSLECTVEGTSNPNLYWYRQAAGRGLQLLFYSVGIGQISSEVPQNLSASRPQDRQFILSSKKLLLSDSGFYLCAWSVVGGFEQFFGPGTRLTVL.

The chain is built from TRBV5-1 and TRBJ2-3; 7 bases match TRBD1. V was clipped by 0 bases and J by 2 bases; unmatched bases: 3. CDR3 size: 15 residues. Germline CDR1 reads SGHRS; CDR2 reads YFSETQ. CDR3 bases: TGCGCCAGCAGCTTGGGGGACAGATTCACAGATACGCAGTATTTT. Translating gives CASSLGDRFTDTQYF.

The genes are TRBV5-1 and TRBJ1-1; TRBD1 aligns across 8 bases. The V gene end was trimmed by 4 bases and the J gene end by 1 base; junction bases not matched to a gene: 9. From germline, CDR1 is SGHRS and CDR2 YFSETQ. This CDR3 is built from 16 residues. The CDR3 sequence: CASSAGTGSGNTEAFF. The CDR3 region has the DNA TGCGCCAGCAGCGCCGGGACAGGATCTGGGAACACTGAAGCTTTCTTT.

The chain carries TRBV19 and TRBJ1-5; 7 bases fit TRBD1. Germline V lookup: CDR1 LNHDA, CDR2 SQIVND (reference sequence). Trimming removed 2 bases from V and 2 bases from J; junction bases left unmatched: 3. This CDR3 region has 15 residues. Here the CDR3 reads CASSIPGTGNQPQHF. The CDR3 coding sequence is TGTGCCAGTAGTATACCCGGGACAGGCAATCAGCCCCAGCATTTT.

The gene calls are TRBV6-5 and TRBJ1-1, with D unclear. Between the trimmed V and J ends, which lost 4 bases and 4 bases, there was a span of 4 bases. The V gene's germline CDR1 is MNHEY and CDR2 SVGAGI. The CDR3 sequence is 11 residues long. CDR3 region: CASSFLTEAFF. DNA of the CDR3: TGTGCCAGCAGTTTCCTCACTGAAGCTTTCTTT.